This TCR beta chain appears in the sequencing data of a study of blood T cell repertoires in COVID-19. About the research overall: Material from acute and convalescent COVID-19 was sourced from the United States, Italy and Spain.

Sequencing was performed with immunoSEQ multiplex PCR; in TCRdb, only in-frame clones are kept and a portion is missing. The data contain approximately 150,000 clones, 84% of them singletons. This CDR3 comprises 12 residues. Germline lookup yields CDR1 MDHEN and CDR2 SYDVKM. V was trimmed by 6 bases and J by 7 bases, leaving 10 bases between them. V and J are TRBV28 and TRBJ2-1; D is undetermined. The receptor comes from a human donor in a cohort sampled during active COVID-19. Sequencing was done on a sample of peripheral blood. CDR3 DNA sequence: TGTGCCAGCAGCTCAATACTAAATGAGCAGTTCTTC. Translating it yields CASSSILNEQFF.